This TCR beta chain was sequenced during a study of CD8 T cells in Susac syndrome. The germline V gene has CDR1 DFQATT and CDR2 SNEGSKA (reference sequence). V was shortened by 3 bases and J by 5 bases, with 17 bases between the two germline ends. CDR3 length: 16 residues. Reverse transcription of about 0.45 to 1 ug RNA was carried out with random hexamers. TCRdb passed the immunoSEQ multiplex PCR reads through MiXCR, listing each CDR3 protein once. The sample yields around 200,000 distinct CDR3 sequences, approximately 96% seen once. The rearrangement links TRBV20-1 to TRBJ1-6, with a possible D match to TRBD1 (6 bases). The sequenced material came from CD4+ T cells from PBMCs. The sequence was obtained from a human donor with Susac syndrome. The CDR3 is CSASRQAVVDNSPLHF. CDR3 in DNA: TGCAGTGCTAGTCGACAGGCTGTGGTTGATAATTCACCCCTCCACTTT.